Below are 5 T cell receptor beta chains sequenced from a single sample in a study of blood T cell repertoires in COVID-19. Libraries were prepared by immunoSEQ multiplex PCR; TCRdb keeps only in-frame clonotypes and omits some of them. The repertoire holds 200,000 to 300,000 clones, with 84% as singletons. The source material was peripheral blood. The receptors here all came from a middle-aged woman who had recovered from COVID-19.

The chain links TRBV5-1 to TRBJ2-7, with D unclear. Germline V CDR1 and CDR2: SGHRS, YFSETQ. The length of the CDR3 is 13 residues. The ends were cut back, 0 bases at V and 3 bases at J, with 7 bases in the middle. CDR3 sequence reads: CASSLDSGYEQYF. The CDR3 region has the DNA TGCGCCAGCAGCTTGGACAGTGGCTACGAGCAGTACTTC.

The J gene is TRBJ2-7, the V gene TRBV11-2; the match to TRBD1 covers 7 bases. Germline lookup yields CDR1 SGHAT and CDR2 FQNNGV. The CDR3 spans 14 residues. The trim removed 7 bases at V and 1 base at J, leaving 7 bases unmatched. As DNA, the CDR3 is TGTGCCAGCAAACAGGGGTTGAAGTCCTACGAGCAGTACTTC. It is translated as CASKQGLKSYEQYF. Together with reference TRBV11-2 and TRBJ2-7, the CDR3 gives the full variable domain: EAGVAQSPRYKIIEKRQSVAFWCNPISGHATLYWYQQILGQGPKLLIQFQNNGVVDDSQLPKDRFSAERLKGVDSTLKIQPAKLEDSAVYLCASKQGLKSYEQYFGPGTRLTVT.

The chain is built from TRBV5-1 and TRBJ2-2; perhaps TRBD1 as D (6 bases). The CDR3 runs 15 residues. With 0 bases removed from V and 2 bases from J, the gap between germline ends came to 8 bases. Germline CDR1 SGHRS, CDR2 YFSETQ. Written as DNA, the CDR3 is TGCGCCAGCAGCTTGGGACAGGATAACACCGGGGAGCTGTTTTTT. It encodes CASSLGQDNTGELFF.

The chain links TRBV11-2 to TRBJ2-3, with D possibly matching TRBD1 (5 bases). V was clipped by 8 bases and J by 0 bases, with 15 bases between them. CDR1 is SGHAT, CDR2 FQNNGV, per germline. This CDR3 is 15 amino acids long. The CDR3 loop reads CASCLWGLSTDTQYF. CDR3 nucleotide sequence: TGTGCCAGCTGCCTATGGGGCCTTAGCACAGATACGCAGTATTTT. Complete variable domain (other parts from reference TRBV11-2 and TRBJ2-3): EAGVAQSPRYKIIEKRQSVAFWCNPISGHATLYWYQQILGQGPKLLIQFQNNGVVDDSQLPKDRFSAERLKGVDSTLKIQPAKLEDSAVYLCASCLWGLSTDTQYFGPGTRLTVL.

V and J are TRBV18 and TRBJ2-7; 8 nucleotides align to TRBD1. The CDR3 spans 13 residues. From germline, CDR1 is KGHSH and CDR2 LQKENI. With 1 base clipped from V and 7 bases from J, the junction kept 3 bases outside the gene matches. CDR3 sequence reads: CASSPRTGPEQYF. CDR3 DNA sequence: TGTGCCAGCTCACCACGGACAGGGCCAGAGCAGTACTTC.